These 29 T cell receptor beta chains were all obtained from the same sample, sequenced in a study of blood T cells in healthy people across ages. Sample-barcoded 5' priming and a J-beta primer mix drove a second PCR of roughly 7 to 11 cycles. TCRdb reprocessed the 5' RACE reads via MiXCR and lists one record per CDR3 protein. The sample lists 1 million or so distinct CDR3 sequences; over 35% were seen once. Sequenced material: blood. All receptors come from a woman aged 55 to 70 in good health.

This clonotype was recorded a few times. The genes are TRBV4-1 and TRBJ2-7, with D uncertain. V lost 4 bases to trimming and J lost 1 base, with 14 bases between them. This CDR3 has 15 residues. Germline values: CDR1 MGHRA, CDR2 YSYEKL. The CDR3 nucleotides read TGCGCCAGCAGCCCGACCACGCATGGGTCCTACGAGCAGTACTTC. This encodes CASSPTTHGSYEQYF.

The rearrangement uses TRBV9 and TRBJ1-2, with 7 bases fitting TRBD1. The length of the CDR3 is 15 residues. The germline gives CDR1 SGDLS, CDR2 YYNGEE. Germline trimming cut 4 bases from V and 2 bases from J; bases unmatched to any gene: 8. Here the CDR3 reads CASSPEGTANYGYTF. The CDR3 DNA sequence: TGTGCCAGCAGCCCAGAAGGGACAGCGAACTATGGCTACACCTTC.

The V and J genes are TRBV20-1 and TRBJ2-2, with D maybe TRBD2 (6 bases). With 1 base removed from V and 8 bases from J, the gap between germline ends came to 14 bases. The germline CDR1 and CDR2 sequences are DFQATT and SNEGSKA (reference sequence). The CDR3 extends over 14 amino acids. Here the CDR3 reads CSARVEGTRGELFF. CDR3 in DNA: TGCAGTGCTAGAGTGGAGGGTACGAGGGGGGAGCTGTTTTTT.

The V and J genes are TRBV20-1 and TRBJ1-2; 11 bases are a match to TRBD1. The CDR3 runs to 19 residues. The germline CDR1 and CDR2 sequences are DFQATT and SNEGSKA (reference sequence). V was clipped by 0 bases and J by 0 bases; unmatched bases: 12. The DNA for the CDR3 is TGCAGTGCTAGAGATCTTAGCGGACAGGGGGCCCGAGCTAACTATGGCTACACCTTC. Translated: CSARDLSGQGARANYGYTF.

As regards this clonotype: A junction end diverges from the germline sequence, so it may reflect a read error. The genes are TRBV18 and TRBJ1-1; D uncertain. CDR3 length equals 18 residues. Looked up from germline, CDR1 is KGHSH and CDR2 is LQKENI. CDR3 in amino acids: CAFLEGSTSIALKTEAFF. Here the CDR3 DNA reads TGTGCCTTCTTGGAGGGATCGACCTCGATCGCCCTGAAGACTGAAGCTTTCTTT.

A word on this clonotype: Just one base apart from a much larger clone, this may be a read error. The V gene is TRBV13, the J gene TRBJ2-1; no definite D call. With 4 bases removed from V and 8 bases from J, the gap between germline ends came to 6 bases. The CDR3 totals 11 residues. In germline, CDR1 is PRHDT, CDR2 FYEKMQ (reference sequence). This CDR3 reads CASSSHYEQFF. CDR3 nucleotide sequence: TGTGCCAGCAGCTCCCACTATGAGCAGTTCTTC.

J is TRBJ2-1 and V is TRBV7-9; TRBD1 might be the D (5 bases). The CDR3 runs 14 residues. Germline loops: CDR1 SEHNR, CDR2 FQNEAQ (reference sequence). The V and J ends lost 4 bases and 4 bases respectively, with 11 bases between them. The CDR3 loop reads CASSYPTVYNEQFF. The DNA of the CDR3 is TGTGCCAGCAGCTACCCGACAGTGTACAATGAGCAGTTCTTC.

Here the CDR3 reads CSAPVVEYEQYF. DNA of the CDR3: TGCAGTGCTCCCGTCGTCGAGTACGAGCAGTACTTC. The rearrangement joins TRBV20-1 to TRBJ2-7, with D unclear. The CDR3 runs to 12 residues. Germline CDR1 and CDR2: DFQATT and SNEGSKA (reference sequence). V lost 5 bases, J lost 4 bases, and 12 bases lay in between.

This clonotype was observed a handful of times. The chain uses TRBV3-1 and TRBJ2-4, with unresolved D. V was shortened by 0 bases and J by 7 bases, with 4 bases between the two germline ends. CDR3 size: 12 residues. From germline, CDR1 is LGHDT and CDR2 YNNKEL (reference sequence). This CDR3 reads CASSQESNIQYF. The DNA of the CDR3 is TGTGCCAGCAGCCAAGAATCGAACATTCAGTACTTC.

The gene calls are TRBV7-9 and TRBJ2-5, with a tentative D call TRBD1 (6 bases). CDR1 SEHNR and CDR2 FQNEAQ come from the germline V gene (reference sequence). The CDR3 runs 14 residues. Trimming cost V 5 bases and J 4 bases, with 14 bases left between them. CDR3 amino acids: CASSPRTATETQYF. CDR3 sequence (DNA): TGTGCCAGCAGCCCGAGGACAGCTACAGAGACCCAGTACTTC.

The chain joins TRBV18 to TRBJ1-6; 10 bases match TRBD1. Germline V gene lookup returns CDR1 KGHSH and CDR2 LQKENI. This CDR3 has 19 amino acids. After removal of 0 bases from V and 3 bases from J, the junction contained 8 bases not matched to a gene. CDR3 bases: TGTGCCAGCTCACCACCACTCGGGACAGGGGACTTCTATAATTCACCCCTCCACTTT. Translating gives CASSPPLGTGDFYNSPLHF.

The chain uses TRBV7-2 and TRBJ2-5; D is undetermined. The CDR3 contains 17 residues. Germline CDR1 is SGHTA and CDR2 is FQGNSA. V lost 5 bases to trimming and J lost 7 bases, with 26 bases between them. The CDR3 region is CASSLPSAFKLSGTQYF. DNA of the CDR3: TGTGCCAGCAGCCTTCCTTCAGCATTTAAATTAAGTGGGACCCAGTACTTC.

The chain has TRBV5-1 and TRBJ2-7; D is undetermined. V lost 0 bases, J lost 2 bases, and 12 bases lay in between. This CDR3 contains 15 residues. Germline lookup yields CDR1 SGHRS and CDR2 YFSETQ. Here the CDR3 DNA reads TGCGCCAGCAGCTTGGTTTCGGGTCCTCCCTACGAGCAGTACTTC. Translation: CASSLVSGPPYEQYF.

The CDR3 here is CASSAPGPNLGGTQYF. The DNA of the CDR3 is TGTGCCAGCAGCGCCCCCGGCCCTAACCTAGGGGGTACGCAGTATTTT. The chain has TRBV6-5 and TRBJ2-3; D is perhaps TRBD1 (6 bases). The CDR3 totals 16 residues. The V gene lost 6 bases and the J gene lost 8 bases, with 24 bases spanning the gap. The germline V gene has CDR1 MNHEY and CDR2 SVGAGI.

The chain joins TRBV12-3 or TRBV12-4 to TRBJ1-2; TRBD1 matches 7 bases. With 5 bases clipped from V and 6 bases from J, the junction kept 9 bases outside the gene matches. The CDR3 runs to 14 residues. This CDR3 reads CASSVRGGLDGYTF. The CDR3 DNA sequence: TGTGCCAGCAGTGTGAGAGGGGGCCTAGATGGCTACACCTTC.

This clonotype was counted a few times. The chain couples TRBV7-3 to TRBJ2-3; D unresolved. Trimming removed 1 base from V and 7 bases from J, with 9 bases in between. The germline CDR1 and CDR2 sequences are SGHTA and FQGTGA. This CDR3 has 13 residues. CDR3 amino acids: CASSLRDSNTQYF. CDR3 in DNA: TGTGCCAGCAGCTTAAGGGATAGCAATACGCAGTATTTT. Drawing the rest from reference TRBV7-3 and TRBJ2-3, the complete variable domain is GAGVSQTPSNKVTEKGKYVELRCDPISGHTALYWYRQSLGQGPEFLIYFQGTGAADDSGLPNDRFFAVRPEGSVSTLKIQRTERGDSAVYLCASSLRDSNTQYFGPGTRLTVL.

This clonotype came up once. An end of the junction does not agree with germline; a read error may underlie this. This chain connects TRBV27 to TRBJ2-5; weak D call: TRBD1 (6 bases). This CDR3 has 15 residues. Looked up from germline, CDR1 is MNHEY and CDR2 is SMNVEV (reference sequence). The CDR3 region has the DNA TGTGTCAGCAGGAGCAGGGGCCACCCTTGGGAGACCCAGTACTTC. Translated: CVSRSRGHPWETQYF.

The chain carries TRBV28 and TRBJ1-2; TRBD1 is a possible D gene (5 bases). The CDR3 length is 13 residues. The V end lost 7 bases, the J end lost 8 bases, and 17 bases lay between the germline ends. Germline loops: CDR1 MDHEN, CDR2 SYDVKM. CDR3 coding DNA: TGTGCCAGCACAAGGATCGGGAGGGACGGCTACACCTTC. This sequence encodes CASTRIGRDGYTF.

CDR3 bases: TGTGCCAGCAGCCCTCGGGGAGGGGCGCGGCCCCAGCATTTT. It yields the protein CASSPRGGARPQHF. The gene calls are TRBV7-2 and TRBJ1-5; a possible D gene is TRBD1 (5 bases). The V gene lost 5 bases and the J gene lost 9 bases, with 17 bases spanning the gap. The CDR3 is 14 residues long. Germline CDR1 is SGHTA and CDR2 is FQGNSA. Full variable domain (rest looked up from reference TRBV7-2 and TRBJ1-5): GAGVSQSPSNKVTEKGKDVELRCDPISGHTALYWYRQSLGQGLEFLIYFQGNSAPDKSGLPSDRFSAERTGGSVSTLTIQRTQQEDSAVYLCASSPRGGARPQHFGDGTRLSIL.

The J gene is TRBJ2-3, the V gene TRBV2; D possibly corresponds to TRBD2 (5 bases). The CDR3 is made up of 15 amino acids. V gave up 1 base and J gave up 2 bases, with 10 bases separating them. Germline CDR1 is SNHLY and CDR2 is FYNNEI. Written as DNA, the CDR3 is TGTGCCAGCAGTGAAGACGGGGTAGCCACAGATACGCAGTATTTT. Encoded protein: CASSEDGVATDTQYF.

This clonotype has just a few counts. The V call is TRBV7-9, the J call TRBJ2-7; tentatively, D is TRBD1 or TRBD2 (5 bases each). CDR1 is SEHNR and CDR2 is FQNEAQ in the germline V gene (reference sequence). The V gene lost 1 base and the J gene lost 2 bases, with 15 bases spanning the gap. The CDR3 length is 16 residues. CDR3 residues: CASSLGGSDSAYEQYF. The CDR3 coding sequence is TGTGCCAGCAGCTTAGGAGGTAGCGACAGCGCCTACGAGCAGTACTTC.

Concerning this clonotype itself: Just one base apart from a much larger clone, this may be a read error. DNA of the CDR3: TGTGCCAGCGCCCCTCCCTCTGGCCTGGCTGAGCAGTTCTTC. This encodes CASAPPSGLAEQFF. The gene calls are TRBV25-1 and TRBJ2-1; D ambiguous. Germline CDR1 and CDR2: MGHDK and SYGVNS. V was clipped by 8 bases and J by 9 bases, with 20 bases between them. The CDR3 has 14 amino acids. Full variable domain (outside the CDR3, taken from reference TRBV25-1 and TRBJ2-1): EADIYQTPRYLVIGTGKKITLECSQTMGHDKMYWYQQDPGMELHLIHYSYGVNSTEKGDLSSESTVSRIRTEHFPLTLESARPSHTSQYLCASAPPSGLAEQFFGPGTRLTVL.

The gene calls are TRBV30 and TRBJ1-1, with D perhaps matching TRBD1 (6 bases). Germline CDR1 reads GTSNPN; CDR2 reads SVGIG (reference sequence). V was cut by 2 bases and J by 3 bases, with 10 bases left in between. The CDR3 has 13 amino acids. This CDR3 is CAWSRGEYTEAFF. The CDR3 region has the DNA TGTGCCTGGAGTAGGGGGGAGTACACTGAAGCTTTCTTT.

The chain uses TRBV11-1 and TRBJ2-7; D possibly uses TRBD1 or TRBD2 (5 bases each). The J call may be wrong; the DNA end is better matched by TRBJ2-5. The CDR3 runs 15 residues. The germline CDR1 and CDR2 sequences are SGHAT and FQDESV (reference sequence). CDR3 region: CASSSTGAKQETQYF. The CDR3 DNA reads TGTGCCAGCAGCTCAACCGGGGCAAAGCAAGAGACCCAGTACTTC.

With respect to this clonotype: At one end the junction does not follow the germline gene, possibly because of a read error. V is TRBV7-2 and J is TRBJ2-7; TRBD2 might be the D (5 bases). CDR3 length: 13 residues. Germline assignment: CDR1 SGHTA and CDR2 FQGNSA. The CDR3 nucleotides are TGTGCCAGCAGCGTAGCGCCGGGCTACGAGCAGTACTTC. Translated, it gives CASSVAPGYEQYF.

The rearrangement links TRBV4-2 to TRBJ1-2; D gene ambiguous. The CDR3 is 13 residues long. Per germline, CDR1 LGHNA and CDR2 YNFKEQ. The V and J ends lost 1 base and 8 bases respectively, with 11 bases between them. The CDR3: CASSQGPAQGYTF. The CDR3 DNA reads TGTGCCAGCAGCCAAGGCCCCGCGCAGGGCTACACCTTC.

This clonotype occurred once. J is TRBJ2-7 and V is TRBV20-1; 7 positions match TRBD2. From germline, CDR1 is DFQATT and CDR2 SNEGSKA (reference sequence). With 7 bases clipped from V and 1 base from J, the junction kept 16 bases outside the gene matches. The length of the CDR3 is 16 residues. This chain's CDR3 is CSGVGGSIGWSYEQYF. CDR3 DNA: TGCAGTGGGGTGGGCGGGAGTATCGGTTGGTCCTACGAGCAGTACTTC.

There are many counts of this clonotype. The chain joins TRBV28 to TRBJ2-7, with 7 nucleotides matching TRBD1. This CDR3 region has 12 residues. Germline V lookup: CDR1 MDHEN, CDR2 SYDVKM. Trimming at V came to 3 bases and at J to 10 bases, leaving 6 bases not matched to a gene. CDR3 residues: CASSFGTATQYF. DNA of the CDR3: TGTGCCAGCAGTTTCGGGACAGCAACTCAGTACTTC.

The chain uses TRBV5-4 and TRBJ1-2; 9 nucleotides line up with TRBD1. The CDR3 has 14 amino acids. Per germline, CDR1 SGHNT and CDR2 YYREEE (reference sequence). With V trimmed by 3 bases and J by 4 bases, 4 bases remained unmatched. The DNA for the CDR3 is TGTGCCAGCAGCTCGGGACAGGGAGTCTATGGCTACACCTTC. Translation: CASSSGQGVYGYTF.